Each of the 23 T cell receptor beta chains below was sequenced from the same sample in a study of blood T cells in healthy people across ages. Alongside a J-beta primer mix, a sample-barcoded 5' primer served in a second PCR lasting about 7 to 11 cycles. TCRdb reanalysed the 5' RACE reads using MiXCR and keeps one entry per CDR3 protein. Of around 1.1 million distinct CDR3 sequences listed, 35% to 45% are singletons. The sample comprised blood. All receptors come from a man between 18 and 35 years old in good health.

The V and J genes are TRBV30 and TRBJ1-2; a weak D match, TRBD1 (5 bases). Germline-derived CDR1 and CDR2 are GTSNPN and SVGIG (reference sequence). The V end was cut by 0 bases, the J end by 4 bases, with 15 bases between. The CDR3 sequence is 15 residues long. CDR3 region: CAWSVFRQGGYGYTF. The CDR3 bases are TGTGCCTGGAGTGTATTCCGGCAGGGCGGCTATGGCTACACCTTC.

This clonotype was seen a handful of times. The rearrangement links TRBV21-1 to TRBJ1-2. TRBV21-1 is marked as a pseudogene. This CDR3 is built from 16 residues. CDR3 amino acids: CASRSLGSRFNYGYTF. The CDR3 DNA is TGTGCCAGCAGAAGTCTGGGCAGCCGATTTAACTATGGCTACACCTTC.

V gene TRBV9 combines with J gene TRBJ1-1; tentatively, D is TRBD1 (5 bases). CDR3 length equals 13 residues. Between the trimmed V and J ends, which lost 7 bases and 1 base, there was a span of 11 bases. The germline CDR1 and CDR2 sequences are SGDLS and YYNGEE. The CDR3, as DNA: TGTGCCAGCGGGGGGACGGCGAACACTGAAGCTTTCTTT. Amino acids: CASGGTANTEAFF. Looking up the rest from reference TRBV9 and TRBJ1-1 gives the full variable domain: DSGVTQTPKHLITATGQRVTLRCSPRSGDLSVYWYQQSLDQGLQFLIQYYNGEERAKGNILERFSAQQFPDLHSELNLSSLELGDSALYFCASGGTANTEAFFGQGTRLTVV.

The gene calls are TRBV14 and TRBJ1-1; D gene unclear. Trimming cost V 3 bases and J 4 bases, with 15 bases left between them. Germline values: CDR1 SGHDN, CDR2 FVKESK. This CDR3 region has 15 residues. The CDR3 loop is CASSQTYEGVTEAFF. The DNA for the CDR3 is TGTGCCAGCAGCCAGACCTACGAGGGTGTCACTGAAGCTTTCTTT.

CDR3 region: CASSLFKLNTEAFF. The CDR3 DNA reads as TGCGCCAGCAGCCTCTTCAAGTTGAACACTGAAGCTTTCTTT. The chain recombines TRBV4-1 with TRBJ1-1; D gene uncertain. Looked up from germline, CDR1 is MGHRA and CDR2 is YSYEKL. The V and J ends lost 4 bases and 0 bases respectively, with 9 bases between them. The CDR3 is 14 residues long.

This clonotype was counted many times. The rearrangement uses TRBV10-3 and TRBJ2-1; D is ambiguous. V gave up 2 bases and J gave up 8 bases, with 10 bases separating them. Germline V gene lookup returns CDR1 ENHRY and CDR2 SYGVKD. The CDR3 sequence is 13 residues long. CDR3 nucleotides: TGTGCCATCAGTGAGCCCGAATTCCATGAGCAGTTCTTC. Translation: CAISEPEFHEQFF.

The chain carries TRBV6-5 and TRBJ2-2, with 7 bases fitting TRBD2. The CDR3 has 16 amino acids. V trimming: 3 bases; J trimming: 12 bases; junction bases outside the gene matches: 16. The germline V gene encodes CDR1 MNHEY and CDR2 SVGAGI. The CDR3 bases are TGTGCCAGCAGTTATACACCCGGGACTATCCCCTGGCAGCTGTTTTTT. Translation: CASSYTPGTIPWQLFF.

Only a few counts were recorded for this clonotype. CDR3 DNA: TGTGCCTGGAGCATTCAGGCCGGCACAGATACGCAGTATTTT. It encodes CAWSIQAGTDTQYF. This sequence joins TRBV30 and TRBJ2-3; D is uncertain. The CDR3 extends over 14 amino acids. CDR1 is GTSNPN, CDR2 SVGIG, per germline (reference sequence). V was trimmed by 3 bases and J by 1 base, leaving 11 bases between them.

In its sample, this clonotype was seen a few times. One end of the junction varies from germline; a read error may be responsible. The CDR3: CASRHAGETYNEQYF. CDR3 bases: TGTGCCAGCAGACATGCGGGGGAGACGTACAATGAGCAGTACTTT. This chain links TRBV4-2 with TRBJ2-5; 7 nucleotides align to TRBD2. There are 15 residues in the CDR3. Germline V lookup: CDR1 LGHNA, CDR2 YNFKEQ.

This clonotype was seen many times. The gene calls are TRBV12-3 or TRBV12-4 and TRBJ1-2; no firm D call. V lost 4 bases and J lost 1, with 7 bases in between. CDR3 length: 13 residues. The CDR3 is CASSSTYNYGYTF. The CDR3 bases are TGTGCCAGCAGTTCGACGTATAACTATGGCTACACCTTC.

The chain employs TRBV20-1 and TRBJ1-4; D is uncertain. Germline lookup yields CDR1 DFQATT and CDR2 SNEGSKA (reference sequence). V shed 6 bases and J shed 1 base, with 9 bases lying between them. This CDR3 is 13 amino acids long. CDR3 DNA sequence: TGCAGTGCCCGACGGAGAACTAATGAAAAACTGTTTTTT. The encoded protein is CSARRRTNEKLFF.

This clonotype was seen more than once but under ten times. The gene calls are TRBV6-2 or TRBV6-3 and TRBJ2-5; 7 bases align to TRBD2. CDR1 is MNHEY and CDR2 is SVGEGT in the germline V gene. V shed 4 bases and J 1 base; nucleotides not matched to a gene: 6. There are 15 residues in the CDR3. The CDR3 DNA reads as TGTGCCAGCAGTTCGGGAGGAGCTGGCCAAGAGACCCAGTACTTC. Its protein is CASSSGGAGQETQYF.

This chain uses TRBV15 with TRBJ1-2, with D unclear. The V end was cut by 0 bases, the J end by 11 bases, with 16 bases between. CDR3 size: 14 residues. Germline CDR1 is LNHNV and CDR2 is YYDKDF (reference sequence). DNA for the CDR3: TGTGCCACCAGCAGAGAGTTTAAGGATCCAGGTTACACCTTC. Protein sequence: CATSREFKDPGYTF. The whole variable domain, remainder taken from reference TRBV15 and TRBJ1-2, is DAMVIQNPRYQVTQFGKPVTLSCSQTLNHNVMYWYQQKSSQAPKLLFHYYDKDFNNEADTPDNFQSRRPNTSFCFLDIRSPGLGDTAMYLCATSREFKDPGYTFGSGTRLTVV.

This clonotype showed up just a few times. The chain employs TRBV7-3 and TRBJ2-2; possible D gene TRBD2, 5 bases. Germline V gene data show CDR1 as SGHTA and CDR2 as FQGTGA. V was clipped by 10 bases and J by 6 bases, with 12 bases between them. The CDR3 is made up of 12 amino acids. The CDR3 loop is CATREGAGELFF. CDR3 sequence (DNA): TGTGCCACCCGAGAGGGTGCCGGGGAGCTGTTTTTT.

This clonotype came up once. The V call is TRBV4-3, the J call TRBJ2-2; D might be TRBD1 (6 bases). V was pared by 0 bases and J by 4 bases, with 9 bases between. The CDR3 covers 15 residues. Per the germline V gene, CDR1 is LGHNA and CDR2 is YSLEER. As DNA, the CDR3 is TGCGCCAGCAGCCAAGATCGCAGGGGCACCGGGGAGCTGTTTTTT. This sequence encodes CASSQDRRGTGELFF.

This clonotype came up a few times. The chain has TRBV5-1 and TRBJ1-2; TRBD1 agrees at 8 bases. Unmatched junction bases numbered 8, after V lost 7 bases and J lost 3 bases. This CDR3 is 14 amino acids long. Per the germline V gene, CDR1 is SGHRS and CDR2 is YFSETQ. The CDR3 reads CASADREHHYGYTF. In DNA form, the CDR3 reads TGCGCCAGCGCGGACAGGGAGCATCACTATGGCTACACCTTC.

The chain carries TRBV7-3 and TRBJ1-2; D remains unclear. The CDR3 is 15 amino acids. V shed 1 base and J shed 7 bases, with 16 bases lying between them. From germline, CDR1 is SGHTA and CDR2 FQGTGA. CDR3 loop: CASSLNHGLGGGYTF. The CDR3 DNA is TGTGCCAGCAGCTTAAATCACGGCCTTGGTGGTGGCTACACCTTC.

This rearrangement joins TRBV9 to TRBJ2-3; TRBD2 matches 7 bases. The CDR3 has 15 amino acids. The germline V gene has CDR1 SGDLS and CDR2 YYNGEE. The ends lost 0 bases at V and 5 bases at J; junction bases unmatched: 6. The CDR3: CASSVDWGGGDTQYF. CDR3 nucleotides: TGTGCCAGCAGCGTAGACTGGGGGGGGGGAGATACGCAGTATTTT.

The CDR3 loop is CASSIGPEQYF. The CDR3 nucleotides read TGTGCCAGCAGCATAGGACCTGAGCAGTACTTC. The chain employs TRBV5-5 and TRBJ2-5; no reliable D call. This CDR3 has 11 amino acids. V lost 4 bases to trimming and J lost 11 bases, with 12 bases between them. Looked up from germline, CDR1 is SGHKS and CDR2 is YYEKEE (reference sequence).

The V call is TRBV10-3, the J call TRBJ1-1; perhaps TRBD1 as D (5 bases). This CDR3 spans 16 amino acids. From germline, CDR1 is ENHRY and CDR2 SYGVKD. The V end was cut by 2 bases, the J end by 0 bases, with 13 bases between. The CDR3 spells CAISEKAGEMNTEAFF. CDR3 nucleotide sequence: TGTGCCATCAGTGAGAAGGCGGGGGAAATGAACACTGAAGCTTTCTTT.

The V gene is TRBV6-2 or TRBV6-3, the J gene TRBJ1-2; 7 nucleotides match TRBD1. CDR1 MNHEY and CDR2 SVGEGT come from the germline V gene. V dropped 2 bases and J dropped 2; count of bases not matched to a gene: 8. The CDR3 is 16 amino acids. The DNA of the CDR3 is TGTGCCAGCAGTTACGTCGGGACAGTCTCAAACTATGGCTACACCTTC. It specifies CASSYVGTVSNYGYTF.

Only a few counts were recorded for this clonotype. The CDR3 DNA reads TGCAGCGTTGTGTCAGTAATTGAGGGGGGAGAATACAATGAGCAGTTCTTC. Its translation: CSVVSVIEGGEYNEQFF. V is TRBV29-1 and J is TRBJ2-1; D may correspond to TRBD1 or TRBD2 (6 bases each). The germline V and J ends were trimmed by 4 bases and 4 bases, with 23 bases remaining between them. This CDR3 spans 17 amino acids. Germline lookup yields CDR1 SQVTM and CDR2 ANQGSEA.

The chain joins TRBV9 to TRBJ2-2, with TRBD1 matching 9 bases. Trimming at V came to 0 bases and at J to 4 bases, leaving 1 base not matched to a gene. CDR3 length: 15 residues. The V gene's germline CDR1 is SGDLS and CDR2 YYNGEE. This CDR3 is CASSVADRGTGELFF. In DNA, the CDR3 is TGTGCCAGCAGCGTAGCGGACAGGGGCACCGGGGAGCTGTTTTTT. The variable domain in full, with the rest retrieved from reference TRBV9 and TRBJ2-2, is DSGVTQTPKHLITATGQRVTLRCSPRSGDLSVYWYQQSLDQGLQFLIQYYNGEERAKGNILERFSAQQFPDLHSELNLSSLELGDSALYFCASSVADRGTGELFFGEGSRLTVL.